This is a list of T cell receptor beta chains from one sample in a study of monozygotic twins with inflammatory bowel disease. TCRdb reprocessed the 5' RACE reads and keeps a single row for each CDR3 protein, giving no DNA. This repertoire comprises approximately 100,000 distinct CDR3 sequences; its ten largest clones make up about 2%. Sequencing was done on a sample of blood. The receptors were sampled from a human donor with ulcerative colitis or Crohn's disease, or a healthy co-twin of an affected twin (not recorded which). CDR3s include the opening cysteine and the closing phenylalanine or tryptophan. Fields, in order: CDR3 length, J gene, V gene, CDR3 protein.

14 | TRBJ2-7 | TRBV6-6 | CASSSGQVTYEQYF
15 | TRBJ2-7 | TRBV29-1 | CSVERLAGGNYEQYF
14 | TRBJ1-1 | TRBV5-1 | CASSSRGQPNEAFF
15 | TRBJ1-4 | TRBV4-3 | CASSTQTGLPGKLFF
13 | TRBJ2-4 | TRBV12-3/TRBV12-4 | CASTQGWGNIQYF
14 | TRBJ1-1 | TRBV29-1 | CSVAIRASGSEAFF
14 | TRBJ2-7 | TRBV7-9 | CASSLEQTSYEQYF
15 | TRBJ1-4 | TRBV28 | CASGFVRGSSAKLFF
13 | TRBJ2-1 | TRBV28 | CASRGFSYNEQFF
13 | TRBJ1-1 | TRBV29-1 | CSVEARWGTEAFF
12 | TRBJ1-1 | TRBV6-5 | CASSRLSTEAFF
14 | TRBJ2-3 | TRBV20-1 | CSAGASGELDTQYF